This T cell receptor beta chain comes out of a study of T-cell reconstitution after alpha-beta-depleted transplantation in children. Regarding the study as a whole: Expanded clones from the graft, numbering several hundred, reportedly supplied alpha-beta T cells about two months after transplant. From surviving recipient T cells and thymic progenitors came the high day-60 TCRbeta diversity observed in some patients. Diversity and T-cell counts at one year after transplant derived mostly from new T cells.

This clonotype was seen ten or more times. Its antigen remains unidentified. Unique molecular identifiers tagged the TCRbeta library. TCRdb reprocessed the PCR reads with MiXCR, giving one entry per CDR3 protein. The sample has 95,000 to 150,000 distinct CDR3 sequences, 20% to 25% seen once; the top ten hold about 10%. Germline trimming cut 6 bases from V and 4 bases from J; bases unmatched to any gene: 3. CDR1 SQVTM and CDR2 ANQGSEA come from the germline V gene. CDR3 length: 11 residues. The chain employs TRBV29-1 and TRBJ2-7; 7 nucleotides align to TRBD1. Source: PBMCs, mostly from graft donor cells, taken 180 days after TCRalphabeta/CD19-depleted stem cell transplant. The clonotype comes from a male patient aged 2-15 years who had a stem cell transplant for chronic granulomatous disease, so the T cells may come from the graft donor. The CDR3 bases are TGCAGCGTGGAACAGGGGTACGAGCAGTACTTC. Its translation: CSVEQGYEQYF.